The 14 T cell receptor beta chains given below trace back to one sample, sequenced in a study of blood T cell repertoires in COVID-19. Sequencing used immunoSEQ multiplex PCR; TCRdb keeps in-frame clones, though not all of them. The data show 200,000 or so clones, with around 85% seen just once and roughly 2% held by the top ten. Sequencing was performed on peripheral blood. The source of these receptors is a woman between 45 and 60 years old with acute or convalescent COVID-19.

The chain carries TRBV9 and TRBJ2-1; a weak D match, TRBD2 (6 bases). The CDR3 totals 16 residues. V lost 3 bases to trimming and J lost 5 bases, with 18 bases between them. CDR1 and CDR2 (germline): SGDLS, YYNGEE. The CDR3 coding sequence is TGTGCCAGCAGCGCCCAACTCACGGGGGAACACAATGAGCAGTTCTTC. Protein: CASSAQLTGEHNEQFF.

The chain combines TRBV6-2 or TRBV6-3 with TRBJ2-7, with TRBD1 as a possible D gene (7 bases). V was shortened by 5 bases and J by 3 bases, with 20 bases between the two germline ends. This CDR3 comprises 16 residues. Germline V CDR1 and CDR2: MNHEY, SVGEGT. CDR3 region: CASSLRPGRGDYEQYF. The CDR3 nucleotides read TGTGCCAGCAGTCTAAGACCAGGCAGGGGGGACTACGAGCAGTACTTC.

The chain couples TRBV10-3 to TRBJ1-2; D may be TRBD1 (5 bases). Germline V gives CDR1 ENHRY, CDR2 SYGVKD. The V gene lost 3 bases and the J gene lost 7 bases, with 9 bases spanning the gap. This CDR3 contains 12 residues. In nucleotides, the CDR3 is TGTGCCATCAGTGAATCAGGGTTTGGCTACACCTTC. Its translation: CAISESGFGYTF.

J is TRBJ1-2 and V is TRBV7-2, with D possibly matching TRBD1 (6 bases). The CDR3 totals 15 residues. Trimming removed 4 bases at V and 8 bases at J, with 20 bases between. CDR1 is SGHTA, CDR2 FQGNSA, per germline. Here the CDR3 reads CASSSLLVGARGYTF. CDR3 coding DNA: TGTGCCAGCAGCTCCCTACTGGTGGGGGCGCGGGGCTACACCTTC.

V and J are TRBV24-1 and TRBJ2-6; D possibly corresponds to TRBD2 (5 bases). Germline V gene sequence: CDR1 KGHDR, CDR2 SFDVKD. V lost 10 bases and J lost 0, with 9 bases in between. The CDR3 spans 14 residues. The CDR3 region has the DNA TGTGCCACTCAGCGGCGCTCTGGGGCCAACGTCCTGACTTTC. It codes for CATQRRSGANVLTF.

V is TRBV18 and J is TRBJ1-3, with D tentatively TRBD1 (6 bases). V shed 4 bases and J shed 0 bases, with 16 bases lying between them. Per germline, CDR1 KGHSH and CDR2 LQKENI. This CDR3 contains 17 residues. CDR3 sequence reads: CASSLWDNLSSGNTIYF. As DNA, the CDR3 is TGTGCCAGCTCACTGTGGGACAACCTGAGCTCTGGAAACACCATATATTTT.

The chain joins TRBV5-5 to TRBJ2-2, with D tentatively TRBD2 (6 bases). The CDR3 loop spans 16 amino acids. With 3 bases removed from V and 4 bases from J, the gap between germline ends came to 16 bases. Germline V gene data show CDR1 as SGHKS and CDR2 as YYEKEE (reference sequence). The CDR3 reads CASSSMGGMGTGELFF. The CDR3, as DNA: TGTGCCAGCAGCTCGATGGGGGGTATGGGCACCGGGGAGCTGTTTTTT.

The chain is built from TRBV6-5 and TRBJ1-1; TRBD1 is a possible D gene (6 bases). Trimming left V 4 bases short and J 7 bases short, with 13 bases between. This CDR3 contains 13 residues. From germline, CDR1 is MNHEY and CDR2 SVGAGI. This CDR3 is CASSSTGTLEAFF. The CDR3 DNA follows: TGTGCCAGCAGTTCGACCGGGACACTTGAAGCTTTCTTT.

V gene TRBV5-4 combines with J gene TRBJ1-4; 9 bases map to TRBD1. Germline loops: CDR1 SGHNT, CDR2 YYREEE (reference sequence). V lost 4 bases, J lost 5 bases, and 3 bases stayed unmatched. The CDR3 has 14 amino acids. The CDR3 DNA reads TGTGCCAGCAGCGCGGACAGGGGAAATGAAAAACTGTTTTTT. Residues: CASSADRGNEKLFF.

The CDR3 DNA reads TGTGCCAGCAGTCCTTGGACTAGCGGGGGGGCGACCAACTTCAATGAGCAGTTCTTC. It encodes CASSPWTSGGATNFNEQFF. The chain combines TRBV6-6 with TRBJ2-1, with 15 positions matching TRBD2. This CDR3 spans 19 amino acids. Trimming removed 5 bases from V and 6 bases from J; junction bases left unmatched: 14. Germline V gene lookup returns CDR1 MNHNY and CDR2 SVGAGI (reference sequence).

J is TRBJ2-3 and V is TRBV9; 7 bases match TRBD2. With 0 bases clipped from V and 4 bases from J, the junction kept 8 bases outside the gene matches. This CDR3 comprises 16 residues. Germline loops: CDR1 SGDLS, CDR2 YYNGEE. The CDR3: CASSVGLAVKSDTQYF. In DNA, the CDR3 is TGTGCCAGCAGCGTAGGGCTAGCGGTCAAATCAGATACGCAGTATTTT. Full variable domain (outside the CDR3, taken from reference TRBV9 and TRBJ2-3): DSGVTQTPKHLITATGQRVTLRCSPRSGDLSVYWYQQSLDQGLQFLIQYYNGEERAKGNILERFSAQQFPDLHSELNLSSLELGDSALYFCASSVGLAVKSDTQYFGPGTRLTVL.

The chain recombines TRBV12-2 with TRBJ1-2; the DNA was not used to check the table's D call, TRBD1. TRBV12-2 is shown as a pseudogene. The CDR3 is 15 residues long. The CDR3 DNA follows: TGTGCAAGTCGCTTATCAGGGGGTAGGGACTATGGCTACACCTTC. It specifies CASRLSGGRDYGYTF.

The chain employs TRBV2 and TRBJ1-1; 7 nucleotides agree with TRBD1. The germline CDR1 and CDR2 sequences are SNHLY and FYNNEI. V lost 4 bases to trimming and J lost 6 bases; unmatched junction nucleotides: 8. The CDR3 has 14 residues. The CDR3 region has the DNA TGTGCCAGCAGTGTGGACAGGTTGTACCCTGAAGCTTTCTTT. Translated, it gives CASSVDRLYPEAFF.

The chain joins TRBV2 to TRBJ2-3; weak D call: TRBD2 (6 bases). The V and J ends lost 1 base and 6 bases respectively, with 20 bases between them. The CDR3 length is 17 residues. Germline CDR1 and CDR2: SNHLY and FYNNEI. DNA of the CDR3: TGTGCCAGCAGTGAAGGGGTCGGCGGGACCGGGCTGGATACGCAGTATTTT. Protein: CASSEGVGGTGLDTQYF.